A selection of T cell receptor beta chains follows, all from one sample in a study of T cell responses to AZD1222 COVID-19 vaccine. Assay: immunoSEQ multiplex PCR; the TCRdb copy retains only in-frame clones and omits some. The table includes about 120,000 clones, roughly four fifths detected once. This sample comprised peripheral blood, obtained on day 0 of AZD1222 vaccination. Receptor source: an adult in good health. Both conserved end residues are part of each CDR3. The order of the fields is V gene, clone size, J gene, D gene, CDR3 protein, CDR3 DNA. The D gene is left open where the match is weak. Clone size is not always given. Where it is, it says once, few, many or a class for expanded clones.

v_call: TRBV5-6
clone_size: -
j_call: TRBJ1-1
d_call: -
cdr3_aa: CASGPPWSTEAFF
cdr3_nt: TGTGCCAGCGGCCCCCCATGGAGCACTGAAGCTTTCTTT

v_call: TRBV24-1
clone_size: -
j_call: TRBJ2-7
d_call: -
cdr3_aa: CATSDYGGQYF
cdr3_nt: TGTGCCACCAGTGATTATGGGGGGCAGTACTTC

v_call: TRBV6-4
clone_size: -
j_call: TRBJ2-3
d_call: TRBD2
cdr3_aa: CASSDSSGGATDTQYF
cdr3_nt: TGTGCCAGCAGTGACTCTAGCGGGGGGGCCACAGATACGCAGTATTTT

v_call: TRBV14
clone_size: -
j_call: TRBJ1-1
d_call: -
cdr3_aa: CASSQDERVEAFF
cdr3_nt: TGTGCCAGCAGCCAAGACGAAAGGGTTGAAGCTTTCTTT

v_call: TRBV2
clone_size: -
j_call: TRBJ1-2
d_call: -
cdr3_aa: CASSESRGDGGYTF
cdr3_nt: TGTGCCAGCAGTGAGAGTAGAGGGGATGGAGGCTACACCTTC

v_call: TRBV7-6
clone_size: -
j_call: TRBJ1-2
d_call: -
cdr3_aa: CASSAQGASHYGYTF
cdr3_nt: TGTGCCAGCTCCGCCCAGGGCGCTTCGCACTATGGCTACACCTTC

v_call: TRBV9
clone_size: few
j_call: TRBJ2-1
d_call: TRBD2
cdr3_aa: CASSVSGSNGNEQFF
cdr3_nt: TGTGCCAGCAGCGTTAGCGGGAGTAATGGCAATGAGCAGTTCTTC

v_call: TRBV2
clone_size: -
j_call: TRBJ2-4
d_call: -
cdr3_aa: CASTFGQTLAKNIQYF
cdr3_nt: TGTGCCAGCACCTTCGGACAGACTTTAGCCAAAAACATTCAGTACTTC

v_call: TRBV5-1
clone_size: -
j_call: TRBJ2-5
d_call: -
cdr3_aa: CASSLAPPGETQYF
cdr3_nt: TGCGCCAGCAGCTTAGCCCCACCTGGGGAGACCCAGTACTTC

v_call: TRBV28
clone_size: -
j_call: TRBJ2-7
d_call: TRBD1
cdr3_aa: CASAPAWDRAYEQYF
cdr3_nt: TGTGCCAGCGCCCCGGCGTGGGACAGAGCCTACGAGCAGTACTTC

v_call: TRBV5-1
clone_size: -
j_call: TRBJ2-1
d_call: TRBD2
cdr3_aa: CASRASGAYNEQFF
cdr3_nt: TGCGCCAGCAGGGCTAGCGGCGCCTACAATGAGCAGTTCTTC

v_call: TRBV7-9
clone_size: once
j_call: TRBJ1-1
d_call: -
cdr3_aa: CASSFEGGRNTEAFF
cdr3_nt: TGTGCCAGCAGCTTTGAGGGGGGCCGGAACACTGAAGCTTTCTTT

v_call: TRBV5-1
clone_size: -
j_call: TRBJ1-2
d_call: -
cdr3_aa: CASSSRGSPNYGYTF
cdr3_nt: TGCGCCAGCAGTTCTAGGGGGTCACCTAACTATGGCTACACCTTC

v_call: TRBV3-1/TRBV3-2
clone_size: -
j_call: TRBJ2-7
d_call: TRBD1
cdr3_aa: CASSHPDRVEQYF
cdr3_nt: TGTGCCAGCAGCCACCCAGACAGGGTCGAGCAGTACTTC

v_call: TRBV19
clone_size: -
j_call: TRBJ2-1
d_call: -
cdr3_aa: CASSIGRGGEQFF
cdr3_nt: TGTGCCAGTAGTATTGGACGGGGCGGTGAGCAGTTCTTC

v_call: TRBV19
clone_size: -
j_call: TRBJ1-5
d_call: TRBD1
cdr3_aa: CASKRTGGEHSNQPQHF
cdr3_nt: TGTGCCAGCAAAAGGACAGGGGGTGAGCATAGCAATCAGCCCCAGCATTTT

v_call: TRBV18
clone_size: once
j_call: TRBJ1-1
d_call: -
cdr3_aa: CASSPAGENTEAFF
cdr3_nt: TGTGCCAGCTCACCGGCAGGGGAGAACACTGAAGCTTTCTTT

v_call: TRBV30
clone_size: few
j_call: TRBJ1-1
d_call: -
cdr3_aa: CAWSVAVNTEAFF
cdr3_nt: TGTGCCTGGAGTGTAGCAGTGAACACTGAAGCTTTCTTT

v_call: TRBV7-9
clone_size: few
j_call: TRBJ2-2
d_call: -
cdr3_aa: CASSSFSGGELFF
cdr3_nt: TGTGCCAGCAGCTCCTTCTCCGGCGGGGAGCTGTTTTTT

v_call: TRBV7-2
clone_size: -
j_call: TRBJ1-6
d_call: -
cdr3_aa: CASSLAVTFTSPLHF
cdr3_nt: TGTGCCAGCAGCTTAGCCGTGACCTTCACTTCACCCCTCCACTTT

v_call: TRBV27
clone_size: once
j_call: TRBJ2-7
d_call: -
cdr3_aa: CASSPERAGSYEQYF
cdr3_nt: TGTGCCAGCAGCCCCGAGCGGGCCGGTTCCTACGAGCAGTACTTC

v_call: TRBV2
clone_size: -
j_call: TRBJ1-5
d_call: TRBD1
cdr3_aa: CASSEWGQGGKPQHF
cdr3_nt: TGTGCCAGCAGTGAATGGGGACAGGGAGGGAAGCCCCAGCATTTT

v_call: TRBV18
clone_size: -
j_call: TRBJ1-4
d_call: -
cdr3_aa: CASSTANEKLFF
cdr3_nt: TGTGCCAGCTCAACAGCAAATGAAAAACTGTTTTTT

v_call: TRBV7-9
clone_size: -
j_call: TRBJ2-1
d_call: -
cdr3_aa: CASAPNWSNEQFF
cdr3_nt: TGTGCCAGCGCACCCAACTGGTCCAATGAGCAGTTCTTC

v_call: TRBV6-5
clone_size: -
j_call: TRBJ1-1
d_call: -
cdr3_aa: CASTPRWGNTEAFF
cdr3_nt: TGTGCCAGCACCCCTCGTTGGGGGAACACTGAAGCTTTCTTT

v_call: TRBV12-5
clone_size: -
j_call: TRBJ2-2
d_call: -
cdr3_aa: CASGWGTGELFF
cdr3_nt: TGTGCTAGTGGTTGGGGCACCGGGGAGCTGTTTTTT

v_call: TRBV30
clone_size: -
j_call: TRBJ1-2
d_call: -
cdr3_aa: CAWSVNNYGYTF
cdr3_nt: TGTGCCTGGAGTGTAAACAACTATGGCTACACCTTC

v_call: TRBV6-2/TRBV6-3
clone_size: -
j_call: TRBJ2-7
d_call: -
cdr3_aa: CASSYLRGDEQYF
cdr3_nt: TGTGCCAGCAGTTACCTTCGGGGCGACGAGCAGTACTTC

v_call: TRBV5-4
clone_size: -
j_call: TRBJ1-2
d_call: -
cdr3_aa: CASRTIGASYGYTF
cdr3_nt: TGTGCCAGCAGAACAATCGGGGCTAGCTATGGCTACACCTTC

v_call: TRBV30
clone_size: few
j_call: TRBJ1-1
d_call: -
cdr3_aa: CAWSVPDRNTEAFF
cdr3_nt: TGTGCCTGGAGTGTTCCTGACAGAAACACTGAAGCTTTCTTT

v_call: TRBV25-1
clone_size: -
j_call: TRBJ1-1
d_call: TRBD1
cdr3_aa: CASSATLRQGPRTEAFF
cdr3_nt: TGTGCCAGCAGTGCTACGCTCCGACAGGGACCTAGGACTGAAGCTTTCTTT

v_call: TRBV28
clone_size: -
j_call: TRBJ2-2
d_call: -
cdr3_aa: CASFPGSANTGELFF
cdr3_nt: TGTGCCAGTTTTCCTGGGTCCGCGAACACCGGGGAGCTGTTTTTT

v_call: TRBV15
clone_size: -
j_call: TRBJ1-6
d_call: -
cdr3_aa: CATSREGGMGSPLHF
cdr3_nt: TGTGCCACCAGCAGAGAAGGGGGTATGGGTTCACCCCTCCACTTT

v_call: TRBV6-5
clone_size: -
j_call: TRBJ1-5
d_call: -
cdr3_aa: CASRAGPYQPQHF
cdr3_nt: TGTGCCAGCAGGGCAGGCCCATATCAGCCCCAGCATTTT

v_call: TRBV14
clone_size: -
j_call: TRBJ2-7
d_call: -
cdr3_aa: CASSPTFYEQYF
cdr3_nt: TGTGCCAGCAGCCCTACCTTCTACGAGCAGTACTTC

v_call: TRBV18
clone_size: -
j_call: TRBJ2-1
d_call: -
cdr3_aa: CASSPVRDNEQFF
cdr3_nt: TGTGCCAGCTCACCGGTCCGCGACAATGAGCAGTTCTTC

v_call: TRBV5-4
clone_size: once
j_call: TRBJ2-3
d_call: TRBD1
cdr3_aa: CASSFPGQAGTDTQYF
cdr3_nt: TGTGCCAGCAGCTTTCCGGGACAGGCGGGCACAGATACGCAGTATTTT

v_call: TRBV11-1
clone_size: -
j_call: TRBJ2-5
d_call: TRBD1
cdr3_aa: CASSDWTGKDGTQYF
cdr3_nt: TGTGCCAGCAGCGATTGGACAGGGAAGGATGGGACCCAGTACTTC

v_call: TRBV7-3
clone_size: -
j_call: TRBJ2-5
d_call: -
cdr3_aa: CASSLTGGGETQYF
cdr3_nt: TGTGCCAGCAGCTTAACAGGGGGAGGCGAGACCCAGTACTTC

v_call: TRBV24-1
clone_size: -
j_call: TRBJ2-7
d_call: -
cdr3_aa: CATSDFGGYEQYF
cdr3_nt: TGTGCCACCAGTGATTTCGGCGGCTACGAGCAGTACTTC